This T cell receptor beta chain was captured in a study of cytomegalovirus exposure and HLA in healthy donors. The study's findings and limits: The authors later linked a missense DCLRE1C variant to TCR beta V- and J-gene trimming. According to the study, 160 or so TCR beta chains were cytomegalovirus-associated. In an earlier analysis, productive rearrangement rates for most beta V segments clustered near 87% or 30%.

This clone was counted between two and nine times. Its specificity is unknown. Germline V gives CDR1 KGHSH, CDR2 LQKENI. Unmatched junction bases numbered 14, after V lost 5 bases and J lost 5 bases. CDR3 length equals 16 residues. PCR employed 60 Vbeta and 13 Jbeta primers. This table comes from immunoSEQ multiplex PCR, and its TCRdb copy is limited to in-frame clones, with some not included. Of roughly 200,000 clones in the sample, roughly 8.7% were seen once. The sequenced sample consisted of PBMCs. The rearrangement uses TRBV18 and TRBJ2-5, with 7 bases matching TRBD1. The TCR sequence derives from a woman in her twenties or thirties in good health and CMV-seropositive. The CDR3 region is CASSRRIGGEEETQYF. The CDR3 DNA sequence: TGTGCCAGCTCAAGAAGGATAGGGGGCGAGGAGGAGACCCAGTACTTC.